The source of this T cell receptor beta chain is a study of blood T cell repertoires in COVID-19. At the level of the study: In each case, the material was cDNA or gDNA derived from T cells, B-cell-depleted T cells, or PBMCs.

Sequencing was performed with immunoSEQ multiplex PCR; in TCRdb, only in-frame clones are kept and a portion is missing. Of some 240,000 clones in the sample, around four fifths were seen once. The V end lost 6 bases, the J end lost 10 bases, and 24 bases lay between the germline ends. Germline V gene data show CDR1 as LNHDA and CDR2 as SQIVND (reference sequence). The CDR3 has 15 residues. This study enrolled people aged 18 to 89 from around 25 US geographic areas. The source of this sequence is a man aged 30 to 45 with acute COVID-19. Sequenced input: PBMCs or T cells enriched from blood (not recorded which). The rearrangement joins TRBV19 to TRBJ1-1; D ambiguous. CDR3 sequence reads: CASSPPQPPGVRAFF. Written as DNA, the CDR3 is TGTGCCAGTAGCCCGCCTCAACCACCCGGGGTGCGAGCTTTCTTT.